This is a list of T cell receptor beta chains from one sample in a study of PD-1 blockade in mismatch repair-deficient tumors. Repertoires were generated with immunoSEQ multiplex PCR, while TCRdb's copy carries only in-frame clones and drops some. The sample includes roughly 49,000 clones, approximately 80% of them seen just once. The sample consisted of PBMCs, taken before pembrolizumab treatment. Receptors were obtained from an adult with mismatch repair-deficient cancer. The CDR3 runs from the conserved cysteine through the conserved F or W. D genes are given only for firm matches. For some rows the clone size is stated as once, few or many, or as a class when expanded; others skip it.

D gene	clone size	CDR3 length	V gene	J gene	CDR3 DNA	CDR3 protein
.	.	14	TRBV6-6	TRBJ1-1	TGTGCCAGCAGAAATCCGACGGTGAACACTGAAGCTTTCTTT	CASRNPTVNTEAFF
.	.	11	TRBV7-9	TRBJ2-7	TGTGCCAGCAGCTCCGAGCGCGAGCAGTACTTC	CASSSEREQYF
.	.	15	TRBV19	TRBJ2-3	TGTGCCAGTAGTATCACACAGGGAAGCACAGATACGCAGTATTTT	CASSITQGSTDTQYF
.	.	18	TRBV5-8	TRBJ1-1	TGTGCCAGCAGCTTGGCCCTCCCGGGATCGTCGATGACCACTGAAGCTTTCTTT	CASSLALPGSSMTTEAFF
TRBD2	.	16	TRBV9	TRBJ2-3	TGTGCCAGCAGCTCGCGTACTAGCGGGAGTGCAGATACGCAGTATTTT	CASSSRTSGSADTQYF
.	few	13	TRBV29-1	TRBJ2-2	TGCAGCGGCGGACATACGAACACCGGGGAGCTGTTTTTT	CSGGHTNTGELFF
.	.	13	TRBV19	TRBJ1-5	TGTGCCAGTAGTATAGAACTCAATCAGCCCCAGCATTTT	CASSIELNQPQHF
.	medium-sized	12	TRBV7-9	TRBJ2-1	TGTGCCAGCAGCTCAAGCTGGAATGAGCAGTTCTTC	CASSSSWNEQFF
.	.	13	TRBV13	TRBJ1-1	TGTGCCAGCAGCCCACAGGGGAACACTGAAGCTTTCTTT	CASSPQGNTEAFF
.	.	11	TRBV21-1	TRBJ1-1	TGTGCCAGCAGTTCCGTCCGGGCGGCTTTCTTT	CASSSVRAAFF
.	.	13	TRBV28	TRBJ1-1	TGTGCCAGCAAACGAAGGCCTTACACTGAAGCTTTCTTT	CASKRRPYTEAFF
.	.	11	TRBV29-1	TRBJ1-1	TGCAGCGTTGAAAGGGGCCACGAAGCTTTCTTT	CSVERGHEAFF
.	.	14	TRBV6-6	TRBJ1-3	TGTGCCAGCAGTTACTCGAACAAAGGAAACACCATATATTTT	CASSYSNKGNTIYF
.	medium-sized	15	TRBV12-2	TRBJ2-7	TGTGCAAGTCGCTTAACCTCGACCTCCTCCTACGAGCAGTACTTC	CASRLTSTSSYEQYF
.	.	13	TRBV7-8	TRBJ2-7	TGTGCCAGCAGCTTTGCCGGATCCTACGAGCAGTACTTC	CASSFAGSYEQYF
.	.	9	TRBV19	TRBJ1-1	TGTGCCAGTAGTACTGAAGCTTTCTTT	CASSTEAFF
TRBD2	.	15	TRBV2	TRBJ2-2	TGTGCCAGCGGGAGGGTCGGAGATAACACCGGGGAGCTGTTTTTT	CASGRVGDNTGELFF
TRBD1	.	13	TRBV4-2	TRBJ1-1	TGTGCCAGCAGCCAAGGAACCGACAGGGAAGTTCTCTTT	CASSQGTDREVLF
TRBD2	.	16	TRBV7-8	TRBJ2-1	TGTGCCAGCAGCTTAAATATAGCGGGCTACCCCAATGAGCAGTTCTTC	CASSLNIAGYPNEQFF
.	few	14	TRBV19	TRBJ2-7	TGTGCCAGTATCGACCGGGCCCGCCCCTACGAGCAGTACTTC	CASIDRARPYEQYF
TRBD2	once	14	TRBV6-5	TRBJ2-1	TGTGCCAGCAGTCTAGCGGGAGGATCCAATGAGCAGTTCTTC	CASSLAGGSNEQFF
.	.	14	TRBV25-1	TRBJ2-7	TGTGCCAGCAGTGACCGGGGGAGAACCCACGAGCAGTACTTC	CASSDRGRTHEQYF
.	.	11	TRBV28	TRBJ2-1	TGTGCCAGCAGTGGATCCAATGAGCAGTTCTTC	CASSGSNEQFF
.	.	15	TRBV27	TRBJ2-3	TGTGCCAGCAGTTCGTCCAGGTGGGGGACAGATACGCAGTATTTT	CASSSSRWGTDTQYF
.	once	14	TRBV6-1	TRBJ1-1	TGTGCCAGCAGCGAAGTTGGGGGGGCCACTGAAGCTTTCTTT	CASSEVGGATEAFF
TRBD1	.	17	TRBV5-4	TRBJ2-6	TGTGCCAGCAGCCGTTCGCAGGGGGCGTTAGGGGCCAACGTCCTGACTTTC	CASSRSQGALGANVLTF
TRBD2	.	17	TRBV19	TRBJ2-5	TGTGCCAGTAGTATAAATCTAGCGGGAGGACCTAGGGAGACCCAGTACTTC	CASSINLAGGPRETQYF
.	.	13	TRBV19	TRBJ2-3	TGTGCCAGTAGGGGACGGATCACAGATACGCAGTATTTT	CASRGRITDTQYF
TRBD2	.	16	TRBV7-2	TRBJ2-1	TGTGCCAGCAGCTTAGTTGCTAGCGGGTATTTTAATGAGCAGTTCTTC	CASSLVASGYFNEQFF
TRBD2	.	15	TRBV19	TRBJ2-7	TGTGCCAGTAGTATAGCTAGCGGGGGCACCTACGAGCAGTACTTC	CASSIASGGTYEQYF
.	.	11	TRBV7-9	TRBJ1-1	TGTGCCAGCAGCTTGACAATTGAAGCTTTCTTT	CASSLTIEAFF
TRBD2	once	13	TRBV7-2	TRBJ2-5	TGTGCCAGCAGCACGGGACTAAAAGAGACCCAGTACTTC	CASSTGLKETQYF
TRBD1	.	12	TRBV29-1	TRBJ2-5	TGCAGCGCGGGACAGGGAGAAGAGACCCAGTACTTC	CSAGQGEETQYF
.	.	14	TRBV7-9	TRBJ1-4	TGTGCCAGCAGCTTACGGGGTTCTACAGAAAAACTGTTTTTT	CASSLRGSTEKLFF
TRBD1	.	17	TRBV9	TRBJ1-3	TGTGCCAGCAGCGTAGTGGACAGGGGGGAAGCTGGAAACACCATATATTTT	CASSVVDRGEAGNTIYF
TRBD2	few	16	TRBV5-1	TRBJ2-1	TGCGCCAGCAGCTTGTCTAGCGGGAGAATCTACAATGAGCAGTTCTTC	CASSLSSGRIYNEQFF
TRBD2	medium-sized	14	TRBV6-6	TRBJ2-3	TGTGCCAGCCGACTAGCGGGTCCTGGGGATACGCAGTATTTT	CASRLAGPGDTQYF
.	many	12	TRBV27	TRBJ1-1	TGTGCCAGCAGACAGGGTTGGACTGAAGCTTTCTTT	CASRQGWTEAFF
.	.	16	TRBV7-8	TRBJ2-5	TGTGCCAGCAGCTTAAGAGCGGGCCGCTCCCAAGAGACCCAGTACTTC	CASSLRAGRSQETQYF
TRBD1	once	15	TRBV6-1	TRBJ1-1	TGTGCCAGCAGTGACCTGGTTCAGGGGGGCACTGAAGCTTTCTTT	CASSDLVQGGTEAFF